These 22 T cell receptor beta chains share one sample of origin, sequenced in a study of CD8+ T cells in alopecia areata (dated by TCRdb to 2016 to 2018). The sample's time point, from its label and the paper: less than 25 weeks on oral tofacitinib. The sample's treatment or condition label is to be understood as: oral pan-JAK inhibitor, 5-10 mg twice daily. Library prep was done by the immunoSEQ multiplex PCR assay. For TCR sequencing, RNA was extracted from every sample and reverse transcribed into cDNA to serve as template. The table was pulled from immuneACCESS by TCRdb, which kept in-frame rearrangements only. Such tables lose some clones; where checked, under half of the loss comes from unresolved V genes, and the rest has no known cause. The sample records 190,000 or so clones, 58% of which are singletons. Jointly, the top ten make up 5.5% of the sample. The starting material was CD4+ T cells sorted from blood, obtained at week 24, from a patient treated with tofacitinib. Source of these receptors: a human donor with alopecia areata.

J is TRBJ2-1 and V is TRBV2, with D perhaps matching TRBD2 (6 bases). From germline, CDR1 is SNHLY and CDR2 FYNNEI. The CDR3 consists of 14 residues. Trimming removed 0 bases from V and 9 bases from J, with 12 bases in between. CDR3 sequence (DNA): TGTGCCAGCAGTGAAGCGCGGGCGGGGAGTGAGCAGTTCTTC. Translation: CASSEARAGSEQFF.

J is TRBJ1-5 and V is TRBV19; D uncertain. The CDR3 sequence is 15 residues long. Between the trimmed V and J ends, which lost 1 base and 6 bases, there was a span of 13 bases. CDR1 and CDR2 from the germline V gene are LNHDA and SQIVND (reference sequence). The CDR3: CASSIGAVVPQPQHF. DNA for the CDR3: TGTGCCAGTAGTATAGGGGCGGTAGTACCTCAGCCCCAGCATTTT.

V usage is TRBV5-1 and J usage is TRBJ1-1; no firm D call. The CDR3 has 15 residues. Trimming pared 0 bases from V and 0 bases from J, leaving 9 bases between. The germline CDR1 and CDR2 sequences are SGHRS and YFSETQ. CDR3 sequence reads: CASSLGAGMNTEAFF. The CDR3 DNA follows: TGCGCCAGCAGCTTGGGAGCAGGTATGAACACTGAAGCTTTCTTT.

V and J are TRBV19 and TRBJ1-5; D may be TRBD1 (6 bases). Looked up from germline, CDR1 is LNHDA and CDR2 is SQIVND (reference sequence). V was pared by 6 bases and J by 7 bases, with 19 bases between. This CDR3 has 15 residues. The CDR3 loop is CASRTGAAGNQPQHF. In nucleotides, the CDR3 is TGTGCCAGTAGGACGGGGGCGGCGGGAAACCAGCCCCAGCATTTT.

The V gene is TRBV29-1, the J gene TRBJ2-3; no definite D call. The CDR3 has 13 amino acids. Germline CDR1 and CDR2: SQVTM and ANQGSEA. V was pared by 3 bases and J by 1 base, with 8 bases between. The CDR3 sequence is CSVDSVGTDTQYF. DNA of the CDR3: TGCAGCGTTGACAGCGTCGGCACAGATACGCAGTATTTT.

About this clone itself: Other nucleotide sequences in the sample specify the same CDR3. The chain carries TRBV5-1 and TRBJ2-5; D is possibly TRBD1 (6 bases). The CDR3 extends over 15 amino acids. CDR1 SGHRS and CDR2 YFSETQ come from the germline V gene. Trimming left V 0 bases short and J 0 bases short, with 9 bases between. The CDR3 DNA reads TGCGCCAGCAGCTTGGGCCAGGGGTACCAAGAGACCCAGTACTTC. Translation: CASSLGQGYQETQYF.

The V and J genes are TRBV5-8 and TRBJ1-2; 9 bases agree with TRBD1. CDR3 length: 14 residues. Germline CDR1 and CDR2: SGHTS and YDEGEE. The trim removed 0 bases at V and 7 bases at J, leaving 4 bases unmatched. CDR3 in DNA: TGTGCCAGCAGCTTGGTACAGGGGGCCGGTGGCTACACCTTC. Its translation is CASSLVQGAGGYTF.

This chain links TRBV11-3 with TRBJ2-2; perhaps TRBD2 as D (5 bases). Between the trimmed V and J ends, which lost 1 base and 7 bases, there was a span of 19 bases. CDR3 length equals 17 residues. Germline V CDR1 and CDR2: SGHNT, YENEEA. CDR3 nucleotides: TGTGCCAGCAGCTTAGTTCGGTTCGAGCTAGCCTTCGGGGAGCTGTTTTTT. Amino acids: CASSLVRFELAFGELFF. The full variable domain, with the rest looked up from reference TRBV11-3 and TRBJ2-2, is EAGVVQSPRYKIIEKKQPVAFWCNPISGHNTLYWYLQNLGQGPELLIRYENEEAVDDSQLPKDRFSAERLKGVDSTLKIQPAELGDSAVYLCASSLVRFELAFGELFFGEGSRLTVL.

The V and J genes are TRBV15 and TRBJ2-7; no definite D call. Trimming removed 0 bases at V and 7 bases at J, with 10 bases between. CDR3 length equals 13 residues. CDR1 and CDR2 from the germline V gene are LNHNV and YYDKDF (reference sequence). The DNA for the CDR3 is TGTGCCACCAGCAGAGATCGAGAAGAAGAGCAGTACTTC. It yields the protein CATSRDREEEQYF. Variable domain in full (rest from reference TRBV15 and TRBJ2-7): DAMVIQNPRYQVTQFGKPVTLSCSQTLNHNVMYWYQQKSSQAPKLLFHYYDKDFNNEADTPDNFQSRRPNTSFCFLDIRSPGLGDTAMYLCATSRDREEEQYFGPGTRLTVT.

This clone occurred a few times. V is TRBV19 and J is TRBJ2-1; a weak D match, TRBD2 (6 bases). CDR1 is LNHDA and CDR2 is SQIVND in the germline V gene (reference sequence). Between the trimmed V and J ends, which lost 3 bases and 7 bases, there was a span of 13 bases. The CDR3 has 14 amino acids. This chain's CDR3 is CASSITGGVNEQFF. CDR3 coding DNA: TGTGCCAGTAGTATCACAGGCGGGGTAAATGAGCAGTTCTTC.

This clone was observed a single time. The rearrangement uses TRBV27 and TRBJ2-3; 7 bases align to TRBD1. The CDR3 is 11 residues long. CDR1 is MNHEY and CDR2 is SMNVEV in the germline V gene (reference sequence). The CDR3 DNA reads TGTGCTACCACAGGGGTCGATACGCAGTATTTT. Translation: CATTGVDTQYF.

The chain joins TRBV9 to TRBJ2-2, with a tentative D call TRBD2 (5 bases). The V end lost 7 bases, the J end lost 5 bases, and 18 bases lay between the germline ends. Germline V gene sequence: CDR1 SGDLS, CDR2 YYNGEE. This CDR3 spans 15 amino acids. For the CDR3, the DNA is TGTGCCAGCTCCCCAAGGCTAGCTGAGACCGGGGAGCTGTTTTTT. Protein: CASSPRLAETGELFF.

V and J are TRBV7-9 and TRBJ2-3; a possible D gene is TRBD1 (6 bases). CDR3 size: 15 residues. Trimming cost V 6 bases and J 3 bases, with 16 bases left between them. CDR1 and CDR2 from the germline V gene are SEHNR and FQNEAQ (reference sequence). The CDR3 DNA is TGTGCCAGCAGACCCTTGGGGGCAGGGACAGATACGCAGTATTTT. Translated: CASRPLGAGTDTQYF. Using reference TRBV7-9 and TRBJ2-3 for the parts outside the CDR3, the full variable domain is DTGVSQNPRHKITKRGQNVTFRCDPISEHNRLYWYRQTLGQGPEFLTYFQNEAQLEKSRLLSDRFSAERPKGSFSTLEIQRTEQGDSAMYLCASRPLGAGTDTQYFGPGTRLTVL.

The J gene is TRBJ2-3, the V gene TRBV29-1, with D unclear. Looked up from germline, CDR1 is SQVTM and CDR2 is ANQGSEA. Trimming took off 8 bases at V and 1 base at J, with 10 bases between the two ends. The CDR3 sequence is 12 residues long. The CDR3 DNA follows: TGCAGCAATGAGCAGGGCACAGATACGCAGTATTTT. This codes for CSNEQGTDTQYF.

This chain joins TRBV18 and TRBJ1-1; 7 nucleotides match TRBD1. This CDR3 contains 15 residues. Germline V lookup: CDR1 KGHSH, CDR2 LQKENI. The ends lost 1 base at V and 3 bases at J; junction bases unmatched: 5. The CDR3 spells CASSPLRQGDTEAFF. The CDR3 nucleotides read TGTGCCAGCTCACCACTTCGACAGGGTGACACTGAAGCTTTCTTT.

This clone was picked up one time. The chain combines TRBV30 with TRBJ1-2, with D unresolved. The CDR3 loop spans 14 amino acids. The germline gives CDR1 GTSNPN, CDR2 SVGIG (reference sequence). V was pared by 4 bases and J by 2 bases, with 14 bases between. The CDR3 protein is CAWTPTWRNYGYTF. CDR3 DNA: TGTGCCTGGACCCCCACGTGGCGAAACTATGGCTACACCTTC.

The CDR3 protein is CATSRQVNYEQYF. The CDR3 DNA is TGTGCCACCAGCAGACAGGTAAACTACGAGCAGTACTTC. The chain links TRBV15 to TRBJ2-7; the D is unclear. The CDR3 runs 13 residues. Between the trimmed V and J ends, which lost 2 bases and 3 bases, there was a span of 8 bases. Germline values: CDR1 LNHNV, CDR2 YYDKDF (reference sequence).

This clone was recorded once. J is TRBJ1-1 and V is TRBV9; D is undetermined. Germline assignment: CDR1 SGDLS and CDR2 YYNGEE. The CDR3 is 12 amino acids. V lost 0 bases and J lost 7, with 7 bases in between. DNA for the CDR3: TGTGCCAGCAGCGTAGATTTTGGTGAAGCTTTCTTT. Its translation: CASSVDFGEAFF. Full variable domain (outside the CDR3, taken from reference TRBV9 and TRBJ1-1): DSGVTQTPKHLITATGQRVTLRCSPRSGDLSVYWYQQSLDQGLQFLIQYYNGEERAKGNILERFSAQQFPDLHSELNLSSLELGDSALYFCASSVDFGEAFFGQGTRLTVV.

This chain uses TRBV18 with TRBJ1-5; possible D gene TRBD1, 5 bases. This CDR3 contains 15 residues. Germline V gene lookup returns CDR1 KGHSH and CDR2 LQKENI. The V gene lost 1 base and the J gene lost 5 bases, with 12 bases spanning the gap. CDR3 residues: CASSPQGGGDQPQHF. CDR3 DNA: TGTGCCAGCTCACCACAGGGCGGGGGGGATCAGCCCCAGCATTTT.

This clone appeared a few times. The rearrangement links TRBV20-1 to TRBJ2-5; perhaps TRBD2 as D (5 bases). V was clipped by 6 bases and J by 7 bases, with 12 bases between them. Germline loops: CDR1 DFQATT, CDR2 SNEGSKA (reference sequence). CDR3 length equals 11 residues. CDR3 region: CSASEEVTQYF. Written as DNA, the CDR3 is TGCAGTGCATCCGAGGAGGTGACCCAGTACTTC.

This chain connects TRBV27 to TRBJ2-7; D might be TRBD2 (5 bases). The V gene's germline CDR1 is MNHEY and CDR2 SMNVEV (reference sequence). Trimming cost V 6 bases and J 4 bases, with 19 bases left between them. CDR3 length: 15 residues. The CDR3 reads CASSQTSSGAYEQYF. CDR3 bases: TGTGCCAGCAGCCAAACTAGTTCAGGAGCATACGAGCAGTACTTC.

V and J are TRBV5-4 and TRBJ2-3; D remains ambiguous. Germline assignment: CDR1 SGHNT and CDR2 YYREEE (reference sequence). The CDR3 has 13 amino acids. V lost 0 bases to trimming and J lost 3 bases, with 5 bases between them. This CDR3 is CASSLEGTDTQYF. The CDR3 bases are TGTGCCAGCAGCTTGGAGGGTACAGATACGCAGTATTTT. Full variable domain (rest looked up from reference TRBV5-4 and TRBJ2-3): ETGVTQSPTHLIKTRGQQVTLRCSSQSGHNTVSWYQQALGQGPQFIFQYYREEENGRGNFPPRFSGLQFPNYSSELNVNALELDDSALYLCASSLEGTDTQYFGPGTRLTVL.